This T cell receptor beta chain comes out of a study of T-cell reconstitution after alpha-beta-depleted transplantation in children. This CDR3 spans 18 amino acids. The V and J ends lost 9 bases and 4 bases, in that order; junction bases with no gene match: 23. The germline gives CDR1 SEHNR, CDR2 FQNEAQ (reference sequence). This clonotype has a single count. Its antigen remains unknown. Whole-study results and caveats: After one year, T-cell counts and TCRbeta diversity mostly came from new T cells. For some patients, TCRbeta diversity was high at day 60 because of recipient T cells and thymic progenitors that survived. Expanded graft clones, several hundred of them, were reportedly the source of alpha-beta T cells about two months after transplant.

Preparation of the TCRbeta library used unique molecular identifiers. TCRdb recomputed calls from the PCR reads with MiXCR, one row per CDR3 protein. The sample includes about 440,000 distinct CDR3 sequences, 43% of them seen just once. The material was PBMCs, obtained before TCRalphabeta/CD19-depleted stem cell transplant. This sequence originates from a girl aged 2-10 years with aplastic anemia, due to receive a stem cell transplant. The chain uses TRBV7-9 and TRBJ2-5; 7 nucleotides line up with TRBD2. Here the CDR3 reads CARSPGIRGSSFGETQYF. CDR3 nucleotides: TGTGCCAGGAGCCCGGGGATTCGCGGGAGTTCTTTCGGAGAGACCCAGTACTTC. The complete variable domain, with remaining parts taken from reference TRBV7-9 and TRBJ2-5, reads DTGVSQNPRHKITKRGQNVTFRCDPISEHNRLYWYRQTLGQGPEFLTYFQNEAQLEKSRLLSDRFSAERPKGSFSTLEIQRTEQGDSAMYLCARSPGIRGSSFGETQYFGPGTRLLVL.